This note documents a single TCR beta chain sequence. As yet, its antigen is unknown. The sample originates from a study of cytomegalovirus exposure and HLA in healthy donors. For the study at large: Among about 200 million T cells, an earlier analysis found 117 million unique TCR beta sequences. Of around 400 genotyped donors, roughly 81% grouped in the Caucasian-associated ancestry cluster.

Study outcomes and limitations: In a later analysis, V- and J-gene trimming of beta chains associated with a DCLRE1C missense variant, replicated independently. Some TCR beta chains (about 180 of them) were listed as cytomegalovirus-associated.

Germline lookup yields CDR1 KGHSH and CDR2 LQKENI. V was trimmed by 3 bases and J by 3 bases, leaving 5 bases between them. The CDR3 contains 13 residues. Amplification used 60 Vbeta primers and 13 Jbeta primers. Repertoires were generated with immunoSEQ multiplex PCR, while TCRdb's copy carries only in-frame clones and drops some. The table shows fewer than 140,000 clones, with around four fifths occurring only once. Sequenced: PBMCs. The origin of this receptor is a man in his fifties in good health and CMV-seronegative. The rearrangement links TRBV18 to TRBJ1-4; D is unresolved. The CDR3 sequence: CASSPSANEKLFF. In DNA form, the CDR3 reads TGTGCCAGCTCACCTTCAGCTAATGAAAAACTGTTTTTT. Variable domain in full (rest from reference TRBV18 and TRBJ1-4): NAGVMQNPRHLVRRRGQEARLRCSPMKGHSHVYWYRQLPEEGLKFMVYLQKENIIDESGMPKERFSAEFPKEGPSILRIQQVVRGDSAAYFCASSPSANEKLFFGSGTQLSVL.